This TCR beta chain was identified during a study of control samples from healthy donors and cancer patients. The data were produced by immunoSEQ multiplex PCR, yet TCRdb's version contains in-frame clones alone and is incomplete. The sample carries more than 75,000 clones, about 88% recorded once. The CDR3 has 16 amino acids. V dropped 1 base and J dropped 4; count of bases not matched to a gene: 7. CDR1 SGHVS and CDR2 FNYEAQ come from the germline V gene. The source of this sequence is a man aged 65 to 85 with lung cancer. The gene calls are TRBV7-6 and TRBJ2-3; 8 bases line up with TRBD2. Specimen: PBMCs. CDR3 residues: CASSLGPGGQADTQYF. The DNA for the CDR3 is TGTGCCAGCAGCTTAGGTCCGGGGGGGCAGGCAGATACGCAGTATTTT.